These 18 T cell receptor beta chains were all obtained from the same sample, sequenced in a study of cytomegalovirus exposure and HLA in healthy donors (TCRdb year 2017). Library preparation was by the immunoSEQ multiplex PCR assay. A mixture of 60 forward primers for TCR Vbeta segments and 13 reverse primers for TCR Jbeta segments was used in the multiplex PCR. The clones in this table, taken by TCRdb from immuneACCESS, are in-frame only. Not every clone is retained; where verified, under half of the shortfall comes from an unresolved V gene, and the cause of the rest is unknown. The sample table records 150,000 to 200,000 clones; around 79% of these occur just once. About 0.91% of the sample comes from the top ten. Sequencing was done on a sample of PBMCs. The receptors derive from a woman aged 50 to 65 in good health and CMV-seropositive.

Points on this clone: In the same sample, other DNA sequences code for this CDR3. The chain carries TRBV7-2 and TRBJ2-1; D remains ambiguous. The CDR3 extends over 11 amino acids. CDR1 and CDR2 from the germline V gene are SGHTA and FQGNSA. The germline V and J ends were trimmed by 5 bases and 7 bases, with 6 bases remaining between them. CDR3 nucleotide sequence: TGTGCCAGCAGCCTTAGAAATGAGCAGTTCTTC. It yields the protein CASSLRNEQFF.

The V gene is TRBV2, the J gene TRBJ2-3; unclear D gene. CDR3 length equals 16 residues. CDR1 is SNHLY, CDR2 FYNNEI, per germline. V was clipped by 6 bases and J by 0 bases, with 16 bases between them. The CDR3 DNA reads as TGTGCCAGCAGCCCAAACCGTCTCACTAGCACAGATACGCAGTATTTT. Residues: CASSPNRLTSTDTQYF.

The chain carries TRBV19 and TRBJ1-5; D is possibly TRBD1 (6 bases). Germline CDR1 is LNHDA and CDR2 is SQIVND (reference sequence). The length of the CDR3 is 16 residues. Trimming took 2 bases from V and 0 from J, leaving 11 bases between them. CDR3 bases: TGTGCCAGTAGTATAAGAGGGGGATATAGCAATCAGCCCCAGCATTTT. Translation: CASSIRGGYSNQPQHF. Looking up the rest from reference TRBV19 and TRBJ1-5 gives the full variable domain: DGGITQSPKYLFRKEGQNVTLSCEQNLNHDAMYWYRQDPGQGLRLIYYSQIVNDFQKGDIAEGYSVSREKKESFPLTVTSAQKNPTAFYLCASSIRGGYSNQPQHFGDGTRLSIL.

The V gene is TRBV5-1, the J gene TRBJ2-1; the D gene is possibly TRBD1 (5 bases). V was trimmed by 0 bases and J by 6 bases, leaving 10 bases between them. The CDR3 spans 14 residues. Germline V gene lookup returns CDR1 SGHRS and CDR2 YFSETQ. Here the CDR3 reads CASSLAQGSNEQFF. Written as DNA, the CDR3 is TGCGCCAGCAGCTTGGCCCAGGGTAGCAATGAGCAGTTCTTC.

The rearrangement joins TRBV11-2 to TRBJ2-3, with TRBD1 identical over 9 bases. V dropped 1 base and J dropped 5; count of bases not matched to a gene: 10. CDR3 length: 17 residues. Germline CDR1 and CDR2: SGHAT and FQNNGV. CDR3 sequence (DNA): TGTGCCAGCAGCTTAGCCCGTGACAGGGGGAACCTAGATACGCAGTATTTT. It codes for CASSLARDRGNLDTQYF.

This chain uses TRBV5-4 with TRBJ2-3; 16 nucleotides match TRBD2. V lost 0 bases, J lost 6 bases, and 4 bases stayed unmatched. Germline CDR1 is SGHNT and CDR2 is YYREEE (reference sequence). This CDR3 has 17 amino acids. The CDR3, as DNA: TGTGCCAGCAGCTTGGGAGGGACTAGCGGGAGGGGCGATACGCAGTATTTT. Encoded protein: CASSLGGTSGRGDTQYF.

The chain combines TRBV29-1 with TRBJ1-1; possible D gene TRBD1, 5 bases. The V gene lost 4 bases and the J gene lost 7 bases, with 19 bases spanning the gap. This CDR3 is 14 amino acids long. The germline V gene encodes CDR1 SQVTM and CDR2 ANQGSEA. CDR3 residues: CSVVGGRAVDEAFF. In DNA form, the CDR3 reads TGCAGCGTTGTGGGGGGAAGGGCGGTGGATGAAGCTTTCTTT.

The chain has TRBV18 and TRBJ2-1; 7 bases match TRBD1. Germline V CDR1 and CDR2: KGHSH, LQKENI. V lost 0 bases and J lost 6; bases outside the gene matches: 11. CDR3 length: 17 amino acids. CDR3 sequence reads: CASSPPGAGTVGNEQFF. The CDR3 region has the DNA TGTGCCAGCTCACCACCTGGGGCCGGGACAGTAGGCAATGAGCAGTTCTTC.

V and J are TRBV9 and TRBJ2-3; D is uncertain. CDR3 size: 15 residues. Looked up from germline, CDR1 is SGDLS and CDR2 is YYNGEE. Deletions cut 0 bases from V and 2 bases from J, with 10 bases between. The CDR3 is CASSVEQRVTDTQYF. The CDR3 DNA follows: TGTGCCAGCAGCGTAGAACAACGGGTCACAGATACGCAGTATTTT.

The chain joins TRBV12-5 to TRBJ2-4; no clear D. Trimming took off 4 bases at V and 13 bases at J, with 11 bases between the two ends. Germline V gene sequence: CDR1 LGHNT, CDR2 FRNRAP. The CDR3 consists of 11 residues. CDR3 nucleotides: TGTGCTAGTGGTTCAGGCCAGGCGCAGTACTTC. Translation: CASGSGQAQYF.

The CDR3 loop is CASSEENRGDLTYEQYF. Written as DNA, the CDR3 is TGTGCCAGCAGTGAAGAGAACAGGGGCGACCTGACCTACGAGCAGTACTTC. The J gene is TRBJ2-7, the V gene TRBV2, with 7 bases identical to TRBD1. J was trimmed by 2 bases and V by 1 base; bases with no gene match: 11. This CDR3 region has 17 residues. Germline V gene data show CDR1 as SNHLY and CDR2 as FYNNEI.

This clone came up once. V usage is TRBV5-6 and J usage is TRBJ2-1; possible D gene TRBD1, 5 bases. This CDR3 is 14 amino acids long. V shed 4 bases and J shed 3 bases, with 11 bases lying between them. CDR1 is SGHDT and CDR2 is YYEEEE in the germline V gene. The CDR3 reads CASSPYQGYNEQFF. DNA for the CDR3: TGTGCCAGCAGCCCATATCAGGGCTACAATGAGCAGTTCTTC.

The chain combines TRBV6-5 with TRBJ2-1; 13 positions agree with TRBD2. V was clipped by 6 bases and J by 14 bases; unmatched bases: 7. This CDR3 comprises 13 residues. CDR1 MNHEY and CDR2 SVGAGI come from the germline V gene. The CDR3 spells CASRRLAGGTEFF. Here the CDR3 DNA reads TGTGCCAGCAGACGACTAGCGGGAGGAACTGAGTTCTTC.

The chain is built from TRBV28 and TRBJ1-2, with D maybe TRBD1 (6 bases). Trimming pared 3 bases from V and 6 bases from J, leaving 8 bases between. The CDR3 has 12 amino acids. The V gene's germline CDR1 is MDHEN and CDR2 SYDVKM. DNA of the CDR3: TGTGCCAGCAGTTTCAGGGGCGATGGCTACACCTTC. This gives the protein CASSFRGDGYTF.

The chain joins TRBV5-1 to TRBJ2-7; 7 bases align to TRBD1. From germline, CDR1 is SGHRS and CDR2 YFSETQ. V was clipped by 4 bases and J by 6 bases; unmatched bases: 10. The CDR3 loop spans 14 amino acids. CDR3 sequence: CASSLGTEDSEQYF. The CDR3 coding sequence is TGCGCCAGCAGCCTCGGGACAGAGGATAGCGAGCAGTACTTC.

The chain carries TRBV21-1 and TRBJ1-1; TRBD1, the table's D call, was not compared with the DNA. TRBV21-1 is tagged as a pseudogene. The CDR3 covers 19 residues. CDR3 amino acids: CASSKLGDTSRDPGTEAFF. CDR3 DNA: TGTGCCAGCAGCAAATTGGGGGACACCTCCAGGGACCCTGGCACTGAAGCTTTCTTT.

This chain connects TRBV28 to TRBJ2-3; TRBD2 agrees at 11 bases. Germline V lookup: CDR1 MDHEN, CDR2 SYDVKM. There are 17 residues in the CDR3. V gave up 2 bases and J gave up 1 base; unmatched junction bases: 5. The CDR3 here is CASSLPSGGLRTDTQYF. CDR3 nucleotides: TGTGCCAGCAGTTTACCTAGCGGGGGGTTACGCACAGATACGCAGTATTTT.

The rearrangement links TRBV5-4 to TRBJ1-3, with D uncertain. Trimming left V 0 bases short and J 2 bases short, with 6 bases between. CDR1 is SGHNT and CDR2 is YYREEE in the germline V gene (reference sequence). This CDR3 comprises 14 residues. The CDR3 is CASSLAGPGNTIYF. CDR3 DNA: TGTGCCAGCAGCTTGGCAGGTCCTGGAAACACCATATATTTT.